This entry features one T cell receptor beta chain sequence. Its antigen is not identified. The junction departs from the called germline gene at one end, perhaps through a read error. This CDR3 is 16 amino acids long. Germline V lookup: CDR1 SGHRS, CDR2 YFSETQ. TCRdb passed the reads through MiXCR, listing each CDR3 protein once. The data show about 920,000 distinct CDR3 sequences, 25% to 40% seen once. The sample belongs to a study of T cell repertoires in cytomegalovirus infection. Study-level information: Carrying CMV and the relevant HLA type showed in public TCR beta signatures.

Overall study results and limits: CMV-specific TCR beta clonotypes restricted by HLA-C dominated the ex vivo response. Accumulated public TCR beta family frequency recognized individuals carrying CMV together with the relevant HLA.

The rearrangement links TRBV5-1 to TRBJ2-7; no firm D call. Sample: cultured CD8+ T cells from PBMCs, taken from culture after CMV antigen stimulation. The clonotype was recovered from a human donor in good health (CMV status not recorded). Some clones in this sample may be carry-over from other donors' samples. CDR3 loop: CANSLAQTGPPDEQYF. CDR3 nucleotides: TGCGCCAACAGCTTGGCCCAGACCGGCCCACCCGACGAGCAGTACTTC.